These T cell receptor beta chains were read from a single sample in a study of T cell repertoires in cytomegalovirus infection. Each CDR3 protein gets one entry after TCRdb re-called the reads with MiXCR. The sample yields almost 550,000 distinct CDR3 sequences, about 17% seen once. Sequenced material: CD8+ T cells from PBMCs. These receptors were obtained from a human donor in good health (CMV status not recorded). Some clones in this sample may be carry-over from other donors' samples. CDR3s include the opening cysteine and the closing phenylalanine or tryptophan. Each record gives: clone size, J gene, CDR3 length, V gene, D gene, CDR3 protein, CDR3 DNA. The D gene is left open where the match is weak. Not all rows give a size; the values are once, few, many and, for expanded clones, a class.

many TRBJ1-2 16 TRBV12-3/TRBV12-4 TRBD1 CASSPPRDRDNYGYTF TGTGCCAGCAGCCCCCCCCGGGACAGGGATAACTATGGCTACACCTTC
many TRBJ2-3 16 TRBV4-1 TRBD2 CASSQKLAGSTDTQYF TGCGCCAGCAGCCAGAAACTAGCGGGGAGCACAGATACGCAGTATTTT
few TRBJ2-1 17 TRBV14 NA CASSRLEVGIGQTEQFF TGTGCCAGCAGCCGCCTCGAGGTGGGAATCGGTCAAACTGAGCAGTTCTTC
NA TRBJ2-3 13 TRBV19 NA CASSIPRTDTQYF TGTGCCAGTAGTATCCCGAGGACAGATACGCAGTATTTT
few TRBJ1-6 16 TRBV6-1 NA CASSEKEGRGDSPLHF TGTGCCAGCAGTGAAAAGGAGGGGCGCGGAGATTCACCCCTCCACTTT
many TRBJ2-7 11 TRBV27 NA CASSSSVGQYF TGTGCCAGCAGTTCCTCGGTTGGGCAGTACTTC
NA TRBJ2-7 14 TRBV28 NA CASSLYGGPNEQYF TGTGCCAGCAGTTTATACGGGGGCCCCAACGAGCAGTACTTC
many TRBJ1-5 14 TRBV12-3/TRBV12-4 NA CASTQGRHNQPQHF TGTGCCAGCACCCAGGGGCGGCACAATCAGCCCCAGCATTTT
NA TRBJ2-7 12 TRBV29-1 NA CSAGRTSYEQYF TGCAGCGCCGGCAGGACCTCCTACGAGCAGTACTTC
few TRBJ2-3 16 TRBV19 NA CASSPLTGVITDTQYF TGTGCCAGTAGTCCCCTAACGGGGGTAATCACAGATACGCAGTATTTT